The rows below give T cell receptor beta chains drawn from one sample of a study of vaccination and CD4 T cells after COVID-19. These receptors lack a known antigen. TCRdb recomputed calls from the PCR reads with MiXCR, one row per CDR3 protein. The data contain about 21,000 distinct CDR3 sequences, less than 50% of them singletons. This material consisted of CD4+ T cells from blood, cultured in vitro, taken before SARS-CoV-2 vaccination. These receptors originate from a human donor who had recovered from COVID-19. CDR3s include the opening cysteine and the closing phenylalanine or tryptophan. The D gene is left open where the match is weak. Only part of the rows carry a size: once, few, many, or a class if the clone is expanded.

CASSDRDATDTQYF | TGTGCCAGCAGCGACAGGGACGCGACAGATACGCAGTATTTT | . | TRBV6-1 | TRBD1 | TRBJ2-3
CASSLEKDRVSVLTQYF | TGTGCCAGCAGCTTAGAGAAGGACAGGGTATCTGTGCTCACGCAGTATTTT | . | TRBV11-1 | TRBD1 | TRBJ2-3
CASKRVQGTDTQYF | TGTGCCAGCAAGAGGGTTCAGGGCACAGATACGCAGTATTTT | . | TRBV2 | . | TRBJ2-3
CASSLHTDTQYF | TGTGCCAGCAGCTTACACACAGATACGCAGTATTTT | . | TRBV11-3 | . | TRBJ2-3
CASSRELTQETQYF | TGTGCCAGTAGTAGGGAGCTGACCCAAGAGACCCAGTACTTC | . | TRBV19 | . | TRBJ2-5
CATSDLGGTNTGELFF | TGTGCCACCAGTGATTTGGGCGGGACCAACACCGGGGAGCTGTTTTTT | . | TRBV24-1 | . | TRBJ2-2
CASSVGQNYEQYF | TGTGCCAGCAGCGTAGGGCAGAACTACGAGCAGTACTTC | . | TRBV9 | . | TRBJ2-7
CAWSTGTYGYTF | TGTGCCTGGAGCACTGGGACCTATGGCTACACCTTC | few | TRBV30 | . | TRBJ1-2
CASSDRQGAGLETQYF | TGTGCCAGCAGTGATAGACAGGGGGCTGGCTTAGAGACCCAGTACTTC | . | TRBV6-1 | TRBD1 | TRBJ2-5
CASSYALAGQYF | TGTGCCAGCAGTTACGCGCTAGCGGGTCAGTACTTC | . | TRBV6-2/TRBV6-3 | TRBD2 | TRBJ2-5
CAWNRDRGPNEQYF | TGTGCCTGGAACCGGGACAGGGGCCCAAACGAGCAGTACTTC | . | TRBV30 | TRBD1 | TRBJ2-7
CSASGGSSYEQYF | TGCAGTGCTAGTGGAGGGAGCTCCTACGAGCAGTACTTC | few | TRBV20-1 | . | TRBJ2-7
CASSWGSLTGELFF | TGTGCCAGCAGTTGGGGGTCTCTCACCGGGGAGCTGTTTTTT | . | TRBV6-2/TRBV6-3 | . | TRBJ2-2
CAWSVRGHNTEAFF | TGTGCCTGGAGTGTAAGGGGACATAACACTGAAGCTTTCTTT | . | TRBV30 | . | TRBJ1-1
CASSPQGGRNTEAFF | TGTGCCAGTAGCCCCCAGGGGGGGCGAAACACTGAAGCTTTCTTT | few | TRBV19 | TRBD1 | TRBJ1-1
CASSLTPGSAGQETQYF | TGTGCCAGCAGCCTAACTCCGGGTTCAGCGGGCCAAGAGACCCAGTACTTC | . | TRBV3-1 | . | TRBJ2-5
CASSEGGGNQPQHF | TGTGCCAGCAGTGAAGGTGGCGGCAATCAGCCCCAGCATTTT | few | TRBV6-1 | . | TRBJ1-5
CASSPPQGAREKLFF | TGTGCCAGCAGTCCGCCCCAGGGGGCCAGGGAAAAACTGTTTTTT | . | TRBV28 | TRBD1 | TRBJ1-4
CASSFGDRGNSYNSPLHF | TGTGCCAGCAGCTTCGGGGACAGGGGAAACTCCTATAATTCACCCCTCCACTTT | few | TRBV7-9 | TRBD1 | TRBJ1-6
CASSLDNGGSPLHF | TGTGCCAGCAGTTTAGATAACGGGGGATCACCCCTCCACTTT | . | TRBV12-3/TRBV12-4 | . | TRBJ1-6
CSAGSYEQYF | TGCAGTGCCGGTAGCTACGAGCAGTACTTC | few | TRBV20-1 | . | TRBJ2-7
CASRTTGGPYGYTF | TGTGCCAGCAGAACCACAGGGGGCCCCTATGGCTACACCTTC | . | TRBV12-3/TRBV12-4 | TRBD1 | TRBJ1-2
CASSSPRYYGYTF | TGTGCCAGCAGCTCGCCTCGCTACTATGGCTACACCTTC | . | TRBV11-3 | . | TRBJ1-2
CASSARLGTEAFF | TGTGCCAGCAGCGCACGGTTGGGGACTGAAGCTTTCTTT | . | TRBV11-2 | . | TRBJ1-1
CATSDTSADTQYF | TGTGCCACCAGTGATACGTCGGCAGATACGCAGTATTTT | few | TRBV24-1 | . | TRBJ2-3
CASSSGTGQMNTEAFF | TGCGCCAGCAGCTCGGGGACAGGGCAAATGAACACTGAAGCTTTCTTT | . | TRBV5-1 | TRBD1 | TRBJ1-1
CASSQDVSRGNQPQHF | TGCGCCAGCAGCCAAGACGTTAGCCGGGGCAATCAGCCCCAGCATTTT | . | TRBV4-3 | . | TRBJ1-5
CSASRPAGELFF | TGCAGTGCTAGTCGGCCCGCCGGGGAGCTGTTTTTT | few | TRBV20-1 | . | TRBJ2-2
CAIRPEMGYNEQFF | TGTGCCATCAGACCAGAGATGGGCTACAATGAGCAGTTCTTC | . | TRBV10-3 | . | TRBJ2-1
CASSQGGLAGVGTGELFF | TGCGCCAGCAGCCAAGGTGGCCTAGCGGGGGTGGGGACCGGGGAGCTGTTTTTT | . | TRBV4-1 | TRBD2 | TRBJ2-2
CASRFGTEYGYTF | TGTGCCAGCAGGTTCGGGACAGAGTATGGCTACACCTTC | once | TRBV28 | TRBD1 | TRBJ1-2
CASSMGAPGRGYTF | TGTGCCAGTAGTATGGGGGCGCCAGGGCGCGGCTACACCTTC | few | TRBV19 | . | TRBJ1-2
CASSLSGKVGNQPQHF | TGTGCCAGCAGTTTATCGGGGAAGGTAGGCAATCAGCCCCAGCATTTT | . | TRBV27 | . | TRBJ1-5
CASSVVLVGLTQPQHF | TGTGCCAGCAGTGTAGTTTTGGTAGGGCTAACTCAGCCCCAGCATTTT | few | TRBV2 | . | TRBJ1-5
CASSRTGGKHTEAFF | TGTGCCAGCAGTCGGACAGGGGGGAAGCACACTGAAGCTTTCTTT | few | TRBV6-2/TRBV6-3 | TRBD1 | TRBJ1-1
CASSDRLSYEQYF | TGTGCCAGCAGTGACAGACTCTCCTACGAGCAGTACTTC | . | TRBV2 | . | TRBJ2-7
CASSYSGTGEAPLHF | TGTGCCAGCAGCTACTCGGGGACAGGGGAGGCACCCCTCCACTTT | few | TRBV7-8 | TRBD1 | TRBJ1-6